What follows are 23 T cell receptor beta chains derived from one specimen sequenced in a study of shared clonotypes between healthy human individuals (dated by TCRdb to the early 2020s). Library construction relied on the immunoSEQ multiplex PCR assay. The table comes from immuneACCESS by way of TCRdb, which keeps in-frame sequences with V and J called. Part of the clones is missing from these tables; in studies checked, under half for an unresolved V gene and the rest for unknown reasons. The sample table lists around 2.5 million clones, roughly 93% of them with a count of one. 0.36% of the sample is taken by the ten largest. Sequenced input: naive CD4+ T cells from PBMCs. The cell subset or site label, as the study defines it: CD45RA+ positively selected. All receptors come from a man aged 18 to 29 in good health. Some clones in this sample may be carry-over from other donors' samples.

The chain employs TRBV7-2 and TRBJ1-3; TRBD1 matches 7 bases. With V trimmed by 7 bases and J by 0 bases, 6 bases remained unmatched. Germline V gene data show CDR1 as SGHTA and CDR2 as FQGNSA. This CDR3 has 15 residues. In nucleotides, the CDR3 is TGTGCCAGCACCGGGACAGCCCCCTCTGGAAACACCATATATTTT. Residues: CASTGTAPSGNTIYF.

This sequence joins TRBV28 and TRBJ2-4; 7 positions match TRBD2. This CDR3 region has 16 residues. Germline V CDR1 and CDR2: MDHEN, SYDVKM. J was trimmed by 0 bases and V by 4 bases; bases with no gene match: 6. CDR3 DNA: TGTGCCAGCAGTTCGCCTAGCGGTTTAGCCAAAAACATTCAGTACTTC. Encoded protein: CASSSPSGLAKNIQYF.

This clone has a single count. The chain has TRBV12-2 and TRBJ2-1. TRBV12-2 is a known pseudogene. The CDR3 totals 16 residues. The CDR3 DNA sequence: TGTGCAAGTCGCTTAGCGATCGCCTCCTTGAAGGATGAGCAGTTCTTC. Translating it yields CASRLAIASLKDEQFF.

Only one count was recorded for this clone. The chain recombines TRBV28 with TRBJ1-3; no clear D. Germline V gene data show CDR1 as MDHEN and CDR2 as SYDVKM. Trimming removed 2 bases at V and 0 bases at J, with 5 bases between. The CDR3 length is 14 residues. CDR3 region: CASSLMVSGNTIYF. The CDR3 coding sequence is TGTGCCAGCAGTTTAATGGTCTCTGGAAACACCATATATTTT.

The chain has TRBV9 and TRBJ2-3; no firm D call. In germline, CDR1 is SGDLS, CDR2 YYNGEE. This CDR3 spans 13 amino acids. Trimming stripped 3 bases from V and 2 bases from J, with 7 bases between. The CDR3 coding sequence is TGTGCCAGCAGCGCCCCTTTCACAGATACGCAGTATTTT. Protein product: CASSAPFTDTQYF.

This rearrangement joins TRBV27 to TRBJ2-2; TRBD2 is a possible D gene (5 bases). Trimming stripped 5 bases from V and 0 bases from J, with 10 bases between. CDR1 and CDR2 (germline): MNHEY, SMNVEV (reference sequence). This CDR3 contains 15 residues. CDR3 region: CASSPRGANTGELFF. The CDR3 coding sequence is TGTGCCAGCAGTCCTCGGGGAGCGAACACCGGGGAGCTGTTTTTT.

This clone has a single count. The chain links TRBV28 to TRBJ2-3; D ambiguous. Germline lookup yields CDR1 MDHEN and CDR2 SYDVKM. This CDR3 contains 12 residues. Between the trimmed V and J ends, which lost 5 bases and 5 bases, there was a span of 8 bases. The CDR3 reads CASSRYEDTQYF. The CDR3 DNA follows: TGTGCCAGCAGTCGTTACGAAGATACGCAGTATTTT.

CDR3 nucleotides: TGTGCCAGCAGCTTGGACAGCCGCACAGATACGCAGTATTTT. Protein sequence: CASSLDSRTDTQYF. This chain uses TRBV5-6 with TRBJ2-3; D not certain. The CDR3 totals 14 residues. V lost 0 bases and J 1 base, leaving 6 bases between the germline ends. CDR1 is SGHDT and CDR2 is YYEEEE in the germline V gene.

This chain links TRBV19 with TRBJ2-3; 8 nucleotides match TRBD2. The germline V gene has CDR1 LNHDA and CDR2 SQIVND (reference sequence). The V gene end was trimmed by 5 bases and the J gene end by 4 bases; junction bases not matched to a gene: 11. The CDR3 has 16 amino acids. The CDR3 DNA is TGTGCCAGTAGTCTCCGGGTAGCGGGATTTGCAGATACGCAGTATTTT. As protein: CASSLRVAGFADTQYF. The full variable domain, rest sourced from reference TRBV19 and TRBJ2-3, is DGGITQSPKYLFRKEGQNVTLSCEQNLNHDAMYWYRQDPGQGLRLIYYSQIVNDFQKGDIAEGYSVSREKKESFPLTVTSAQKNPTAFYLCASSLRVAGFADTQYFGPGTRLTVL.

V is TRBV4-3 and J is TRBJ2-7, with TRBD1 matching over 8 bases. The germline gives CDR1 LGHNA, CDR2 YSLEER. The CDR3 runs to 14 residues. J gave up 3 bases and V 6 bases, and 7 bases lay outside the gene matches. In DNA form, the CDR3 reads TGCGCCAGCAGTCTCCGGGACAGGATCTACGAGCAGTACTTC. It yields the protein CASSLRDRIYEQYF.

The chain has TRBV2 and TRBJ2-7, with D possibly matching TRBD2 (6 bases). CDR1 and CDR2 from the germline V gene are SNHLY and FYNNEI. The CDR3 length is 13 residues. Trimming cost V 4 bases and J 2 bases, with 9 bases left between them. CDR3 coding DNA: TGTGCCAGCAGTGCGCCGGGGGCCTACGAGCAGTACTTC. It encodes CASSAPGAYEQYF.

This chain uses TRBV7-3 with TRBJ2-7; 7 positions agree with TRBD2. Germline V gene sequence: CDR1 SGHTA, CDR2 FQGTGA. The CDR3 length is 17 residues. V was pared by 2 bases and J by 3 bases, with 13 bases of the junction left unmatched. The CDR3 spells CASSLPHSSGSIYEQYF. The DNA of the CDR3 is TGTGCCAGCAGCTTACCCCATAGTAGCGGGTCCATCTACGAGCAGTACTTC.

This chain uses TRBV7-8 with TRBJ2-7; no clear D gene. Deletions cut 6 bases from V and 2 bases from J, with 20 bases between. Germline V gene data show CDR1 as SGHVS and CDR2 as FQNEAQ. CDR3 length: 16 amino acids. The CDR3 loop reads CASSYTTRQPTYEQYF. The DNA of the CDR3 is TGTGCCAGCAGTTACACCACGAGGCAACCTACCTACGAGCAGTACTTC.

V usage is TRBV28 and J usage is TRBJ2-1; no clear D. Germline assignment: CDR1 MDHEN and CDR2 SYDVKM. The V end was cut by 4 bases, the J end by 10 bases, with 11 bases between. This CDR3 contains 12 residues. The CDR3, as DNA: TGTGCCAGCAGTTCCACAACATTAGAGCAGTTCTTC. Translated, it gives CASSSTTLEQFF.

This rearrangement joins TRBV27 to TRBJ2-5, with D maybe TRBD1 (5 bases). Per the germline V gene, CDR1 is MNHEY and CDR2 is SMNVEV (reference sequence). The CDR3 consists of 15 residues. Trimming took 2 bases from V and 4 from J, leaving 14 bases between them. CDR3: CASSLIGRGVETQYF. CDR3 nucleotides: TGTGCCAGCAGTTTAATTGGTAGGGGTGTAGAGACCCAGTACTTC.

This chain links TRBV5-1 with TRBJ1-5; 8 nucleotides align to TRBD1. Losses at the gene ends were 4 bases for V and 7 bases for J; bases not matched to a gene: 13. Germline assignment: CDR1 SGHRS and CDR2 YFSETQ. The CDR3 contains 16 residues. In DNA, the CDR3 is TGCGCCAGCAGCACGGGAACAGGGGGAGGGATCCAGCCCCAGCATTTT. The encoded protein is CASSTGTGGGIQPQHF.

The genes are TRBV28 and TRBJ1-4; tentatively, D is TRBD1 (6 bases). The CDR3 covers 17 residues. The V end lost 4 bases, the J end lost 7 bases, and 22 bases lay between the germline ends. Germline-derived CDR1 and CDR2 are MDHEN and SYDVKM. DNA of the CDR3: TGTGCCAGCAGTTACCAACTGGGGGGGCACCCGGGTGAAAAACTGTTTTTT. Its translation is CASSYQLGGHPGEKLFF.

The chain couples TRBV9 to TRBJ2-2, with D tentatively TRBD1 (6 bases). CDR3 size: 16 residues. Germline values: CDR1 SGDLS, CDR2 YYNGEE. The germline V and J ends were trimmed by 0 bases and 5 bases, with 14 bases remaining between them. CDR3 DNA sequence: TGTGCCAGCAGCGTAGACTGGGGGCTGGGGACCGGGGAGCTGTTTTTT. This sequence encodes CASSVDWGLGTGELFF.

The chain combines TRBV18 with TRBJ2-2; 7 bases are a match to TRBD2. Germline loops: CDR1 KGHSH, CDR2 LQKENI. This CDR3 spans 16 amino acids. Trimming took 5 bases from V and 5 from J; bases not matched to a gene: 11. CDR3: CASSTRAGVLTGELFF. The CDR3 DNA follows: TGTGCCAGCTCAACCCGGGCGGGAGTTCTGACCGGGGAGCTGTTTTTT.

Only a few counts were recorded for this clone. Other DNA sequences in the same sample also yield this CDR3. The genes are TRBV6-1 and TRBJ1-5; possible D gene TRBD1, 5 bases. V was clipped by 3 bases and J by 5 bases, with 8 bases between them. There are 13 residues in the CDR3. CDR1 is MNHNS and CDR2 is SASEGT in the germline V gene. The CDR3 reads CASSEFRDQPQHF. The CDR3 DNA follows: TGTGCCAGCAGTGAGTTCAGGGATCAGCCCCAGCATTTT.

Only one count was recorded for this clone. The CDR3 region has the DNA TGTGCCAGCAGTCCATCACGCCCAGAAGTCACCGGGGAGCTGTTTTTT. As protein: CASSPSRPEVTGELFF. The chain combines TRBV2 with TRBJ2-2; D gene uncertain. Germline lookup yields CDR1 SNHLY and CDR2 FYNNEI. Trimming stripped 5 bases from V and 4 bases from J, with 17 bases between. CDR3 length equals 16 residues.

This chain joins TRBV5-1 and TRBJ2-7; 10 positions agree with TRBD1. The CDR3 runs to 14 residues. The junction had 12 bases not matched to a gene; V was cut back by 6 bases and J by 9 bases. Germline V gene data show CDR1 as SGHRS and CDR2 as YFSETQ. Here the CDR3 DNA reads TGCGCCAGCACCCCCGGGACAGGGGTTGAAGTGCAGTACTTC. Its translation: CASTPGTGVEVQYF.

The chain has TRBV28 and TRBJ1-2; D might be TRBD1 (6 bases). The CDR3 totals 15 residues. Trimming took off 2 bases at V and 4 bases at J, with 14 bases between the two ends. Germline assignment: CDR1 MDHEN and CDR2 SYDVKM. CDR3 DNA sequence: TGTGCCAGCAGTTTAGGGACACGAACCCTCTATGGCTACACCTTC. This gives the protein CASSLGTRTLYGYTF.